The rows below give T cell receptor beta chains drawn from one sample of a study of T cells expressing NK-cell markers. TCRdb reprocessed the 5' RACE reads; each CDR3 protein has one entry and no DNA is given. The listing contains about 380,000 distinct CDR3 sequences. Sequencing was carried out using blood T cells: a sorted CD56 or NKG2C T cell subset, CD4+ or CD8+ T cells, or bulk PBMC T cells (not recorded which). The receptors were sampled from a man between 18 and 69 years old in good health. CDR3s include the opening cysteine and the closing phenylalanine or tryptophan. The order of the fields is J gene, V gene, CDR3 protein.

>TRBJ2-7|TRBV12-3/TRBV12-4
CASTPNGDTAYEQYF
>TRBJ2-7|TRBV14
CASSQSLLNYEQYF
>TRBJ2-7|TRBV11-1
CASRPGQGRDEQYF
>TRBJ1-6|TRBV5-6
CASSPNRGGRRNNSPLHF
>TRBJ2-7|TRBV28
CASSLVTRRQYF
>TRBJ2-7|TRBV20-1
CSARDGGVGKTSYEQYF
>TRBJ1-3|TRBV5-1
CASSPYGAGGGNTIYF
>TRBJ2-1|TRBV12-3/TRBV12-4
CASSPPAGGRNNEQFF
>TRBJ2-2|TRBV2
CASSPRGTEINTGELFF
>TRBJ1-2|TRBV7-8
CASSFKAGTANYGYTF
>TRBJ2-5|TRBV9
CASSQRLAGEKETQYF
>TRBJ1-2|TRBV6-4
CASSDSSIPDRAYGYTF
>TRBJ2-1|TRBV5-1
CASSSLGTTNNEQFF
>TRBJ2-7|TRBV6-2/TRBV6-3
CASSEDSSNLYEQYF
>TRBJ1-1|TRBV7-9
CASSPLGGLNTEAFF